The next 22 T cell receptor beta chains were all read from a single sample in a study of blood T cell repertoires in COVID-19. Profiling relied on immunoSEQ multiplex PCR, and the TCRdb table lists in-frame clones only, not all of them. This table has some 70,000 clones, around 88% appearing once. The sample taken for sequencing was peripheral blood. The receptors here all came from a woman aged 70-85 years with acute or convalescent COVID-19.

The chain joins TRBV7-2 to TRBJ1-1; maybe TRBD1 (6 bases). Germline assignment: CDR1 SGHTA and CDR2 FQGNSA. The V end was cut by 1 base, the J end by 5 bases, with 14 bases between. The CDR3 contains 15 residues. The CDR3 sequence: CASSLERRRGTEAFF. CDR3 nucleotides: TGTGCCAGCAGCTTAGAAAGGAGAAGGGGGACTGAAGCTTTCTTT.

The chain uses TRBV4-1 and TRBJ2-7; 11 nucleotides align to TRBD2. J gave up 3 bases and V 5 bases, and 6 bases lay outside the gene matches. There are 15 residues in the CDR3. CDR1 MGHRA and CDR2 YSYEKL come from the germline V gene. The CDR3 protein is CASSSRLAGFYEQYF. In DNA form, the CDR3 reads TGCGCCAGCAGCTCCAGACTAGCGGGATTCTACGAGCAGTACTTC.

Only a few counts were recorded for this clone. The chain couples TRBV24-1 to TRBJ1-3; D perhaps matches TRBD1 (6 bases). The CDR3 length is 15 residues. Germline V gives CDR1 KGHDR, CDR2 SFDVKD. The V end was cut by 4 bases, the J end by 3 bases, with 12 bases between. Here the CDR3 DNA reads TGTGCCACCAGTGACTCCCAGGGGAATGGAAACACCATATATTTT. Its translation: CATSDSQGNGNTIYF.

This clone was found a few times. Other DNA sequences from this sample encode an identical CDR3 as well. This sequence joins TRBV6-2 or TRBV6-3 and TRBJ2-7, with D maybe TRBD2 (5 bases). This CDR3 is built from 15 residues. Germline CDR1 MNHEY, CDR2 SVGEGT. Trimming removed 2 bases at V and 0 bases at J, with 11 bases between. CDR3 nucleotides: TGTGCCAGCAGTTACCCCGGGAAGGGCTCCTACGAGCAGTACTTC. Residues: CASSYPGKGSYEQYF.

The chain uses TRBV7-2 and TRBJ1-2; a possible D gene is TRBD1 (5 bases). This CDR3 has 14 residues. The germline V and J ends were trimmed by 0 bases and 7 bases, with 12 bases remaining between them. Germline assignment: CDR1 SGHTA and CDR2 FQGNSA. CDR3 bases: TGTGCCAGCAGCTTAGCGCAGGGCCCTCGTGGCTACACCTTC. It encodes CASSLAQGPRGYTF.

The chain recombines TRBV27 with TRBJ1-2; perhaps TRBD1 as D (5 bases). The CDR3 loop spans 15 amino acids. Trimming removed 0 bases at V and 1 base at J, with 9 bases between. Germline CDR1 is MNHEY and CDR2 is SMNVEV (reference sequence). The CDR3 nucleotides are TGTGCCAGCAGTTTATCCAGGGCAAGTAACTATGGCTACACCTTC. Translation: CASSLSRASNYGYTF.

The chain combines TRBV2 with TRBJ1-3; D may be TRBD1 (5 bases). The V gene's germline CDR1 is SNHLY and CDR2 FYNNEI. Trimming took off 7 bases at V and 0 bases at J, with 16 bases between the two ends. CDR3 length: 16 residues. The CDR3: CASKGQSFRSGNTIYF. CDR3 nucleotides: TGTGCCAGCAAGGGGCAGTCCTTTCGCTCTGGAAACACCATATATTTT.

The chain carries TRBV7-8 and TRBJ2-3; TRBD1 matches 10 bases. Germline V gives CDR1 SGHVS, CDR2 FQNEAQ. V lost 2 bases to trimming and J lost 4 bases; unmatched junction nucleotides: 3. This CDR3 is built from 15 residues. The CDR3 region has the DNA TGTGCCAGCAGCTTACGGACAGGGGGAGCAGATACGCAGTATTTT. The encoded protein is CASSLRTGGADTQYF.

V and J are TRBV30 and TRBJ2-4; 8 bases match TRBD2. The trim removed 4 bases at V and 6 bases at J, leaving 17 bases unmatched. The CDR3 consists of 17 residues. Per germline, CDR1 GTSNPN and CDR2 SVGIG (reference sequence). The CDR3 spells CAWTLGLAGALGNIQYF. CDR3 in DNA: TGTGCCTGGACCCTCGGGCTAGCGGGCGCCTTGGGAAACATTCAGTACTTC.

This CDR3 is CAISRQGANYGYTF. The CDR3 region has the DNA TGTGCCATCAGTAGACAGGGGGCTAACTATGGCTACACCTTC. This chain joins TRBV10-3 and TRBJ1-2; 9 bases fit TRBD1. Germline V gene lookup returns CDR1 ENHRY and CDR2 SYGVKD. With V trimmed by 5 bases and J by 0 bases, 1 base remained unmatched. The CDR3 is 14 amino acids.

Of note for this clone: Without the conserved terminal phenylalanine or tryptophan, this CDR3 likely stems from a read error. The chain joins TRBV4-3 to TRBJ1-2; D remains unclear. There are 12 residues in the CDR3. V was shortened by 1 base and J by 8 bases, with 8 bases between the two germline ends. Germline loops: CDR1 LGHNA, CDR2 YSLEER. The CDR3 protein is CASSQVGWGYTL. As DNA, the CDR3 is TGCGCCAGCAGCCAAGTGGGGTGGGGCTACACCCTC.

This chain connects TRBV6-5 to TRBJ1-6; weak D call: TRBD1 (5 bases). This CDR3 has 12 amino acids. Germline V gene data show CDR1 as MNHEY and CDR2 as SVGAGI. The V end lost 8 bases, the J end lost 7 bases, and 9 bases lay between the germline ends. The CDR3 region has the DNA TGTGCCAGCTACGACAGAAATTCACCCCTCCACTTT. As protein: CASYDRNSPLHF.

This chain uses TRBV7-9 with TRBJ1-2, with TRBD1 identical over 7 bases. The CDR3 sequence is 15 residues long. Looked up from germline, CDR1 is SEHNR and CDR2 is FQNEAQ (reference sequence). Trimming took 6 bases from V and 0 from J; bases not matched to a gene: 7. The CDR3 reads CASSWDSGTNYGYTF. As DNA, the CDR3 is TGTGCCAGCAGTTGGGACAGTGGGACTAACTATGGCTACACCTTC.

Details on this clone: The same CDR3 is also encoded by other DNA sequences in this sample. J is TRBJ2-3 and V is TRBV9; TRBD2 matches 10 bases. Unmatched junction bases numbered 3, after V lost 0 bases and J lost 2 bases. The germline V gene encodes CDR1 SGDLS and CDR2 YYNGEE. This CDR3 comprises 16 residues. The CDR3 region has the DNA TGTGCCAGCAGCGTAGCTAGCGGGGGAGACACAGATACGCAGTATTTT. Translation gives CASSVASGGDTDTQYF. Full variable domain (missing parts from reference TRBV9 and TRBJ2-3): DSGVTQTPKHLITATGQRVTLRCSPRSGDLSVYWYQQSLDQGLQFLIQYYNGEERAKGNILERFSAQQFPDLHSELNLSSLELGDSALYFCASSVASGGDTDTQYFGPGTRLTVL.

The chain links TRBV18 to TRBJ1-1; D uncertain. Germline CDR1 reads KGHSH; CDR2 reads LQKENI. Deletions cut 2 bases from V and 1 base from J, with 14 bases between. CDR3 length equals 16 residues. CDR3 amino acids: CASSPSLSRQNTEAFF. The DNA of the CDR3 is TGTGCCAGCTCACCAAGTTTAAGCCGTCAGAACACTGAAGCTTTCTTT.

Regarding this clone: One end of the junction is discordant with germline, which a read error may explain. The chain carries TRBV7-7 and TRBJ2-1, with TRBD2 identical over 14 bases. This CDR3 is built from 15 residues. Germline CDR1 is SSHAT and CDR2 is FNYEAQ (reference sequence). CDR3 in DNA: TGTGCTAGCAGCCCCGGACTAGCGGGAGGAAATGAGCAGTTCTTC. Its protein product is CASSPGLAGGNEQFF.

J is TRBJ1-1 and V is TRBV29-1; a possible D gene is TRBD1 (6 bases). Germline values: CDR1 SQVTM, CDR2 ANQGSEA. V shed 2 bases and J shed 3 bases, with 10 bases lying between them. This CDR3 comprises 13 residues. The CDR3 nucleotides are TGCAGCGTTGAATACAGGGACGACACTGAAGCTTTCTTT. Its translation is CSVEYRDDTEAFF. Drawing the rest from reference TRBV29-1 and TRBJ1-1, the complete variable domain is SAVISQKPSRDICQRGTSLTIQCQVDSQVTMMFWYRQQPGQSLTLIATANQGSEATYESGFVIDKFPISRPNLTFSTLTVSNMSPEDSSIYLCSVEYRDDTEAFFGQGTRLTVV.

The chain recombines TRBV4-1 with TRBJ2-5, with unresolved D. CDR3 size: 12 residues. Per germline, CDR1 MGHRA and CDR2 YSYEKL. The germline V and J ends were trimmed by 4 bases and 4 bases, with 7 bases remaining between them. CDR3 coding DNA: TGCGCCAGCAGCCCTACCCCAGAGACCCAGTACTTC. Its protein product is CASSPTPETQYF.

The chain is built from TRBV5-6 and TRBJ1-1; TRBD1 matches 8 bases. This CDR3 comprises 15 residues. Trimming removed 3 bases from V and 3 bases from J; junction bases left unmatched: 7. CDR1 SGHDT and CDR2 YYEEEE come from the germline V gene. CDR3 DNA sequence: TGTGCCAGCAGCTCGGACAGGGAAAGGGACACTGAAGCTTTCTTT. Its translation is CASSSDRERDTEAFF. Looking up the rest from reference TRBV5-6 and TRBJ1-1 gives the full variable domain: DAGVTQSPTHLIKTRGQQVTLRCSPKSGHDTVSWYQQALGQGPQFIFQYYEEEERQRGNFPDRFSGHQFPNYSSELNVNALLLGDSALYLCASSSDRERDTEAFFGQGTRLTVV.

The chain has TRBV5-5 and TRBJ2-3; 12 bases are shared with TRBD2. V was pared by 4 bases and J by 3 bases, with 3 bases of the junction left unmatched. Germline CDR1 is SGHKS and CDR2 is YYEKEE (reference sequence). This CDR3 spans 15 amino acids. In DNA form, the CDR3 reads TGTGCCAGCAGCCGACTAGCGGGGGTGACAGATACGCAGTATTTT. Translated, it gives CASSRLAGVTDTQYF.

To note about this clone: Sequence at one end of the junction differs from germline and may be a read error. V is TRBV2 and J is TRBJ1-3; D is undetermined. The CDR3 is made up of 12 amino acids. CDR1 is SNHLY, CDR2 FYNNEI, per germline. CDR3 in amino acids: CASSEEEAGVIF. The DNA of the CDR3 is TGTGCCAGCAGTGAAGAGGAGGCAGGAGTTATTTTT.

The rearrangement joins TRBV7-8 to TRBJ1-5; D not certain. V was trimmed by 1 base and J by 0 bases, leaving 10 bases between them. The V gene's germline CDR1 is SGHVS and CDR2 FQNEAQ. The CDR3 sequence is 16 residues long. The CDR3 protein is CASSLGYSYSNQPQHF. CDR3 DNA: TGTGCCAGCAGCTTAGGTTATAGTTATAGCAATCAGCCCCAGCATTTT.